This T cell receptor (beta chain) was observed in a study of cytomegalovirus exposure and HLA in healthy donors. Findings and caveats of the study: In a later analysis, a genetic analysis reported fewer productive-TCR N-insertions in an Asian-associated ancestry cluster than the cohort average. Most CMV-associated TCR beta chains were later found to appear HLA-restricted.

Both 60 Vbeta primers and 13 Jbeta primers went into the PCR. Measured with immunoSEQ multiplex PCR; TCRdb has only the in-frame clones, and not every one. The sample lists 50,000 to 70,000 clones, approximately 75% occurring once. This clone was seen only a few times. Antigen unknown. What was sequenced was PBMCs. This receptor was identified in a man in his thirties or forties in good health and CMV-seropositive.

The CDR3 bases are TGCGCCAGCAGCCAGGCCTTGACAGAGAACACCGGGGAGCTGTTTTTT. As protein: CASSQALTENTGELFF. The V gene is TRBV4-1, the J gene TRBJ2-2; tentatively, D is TRBD1 (5 bases). The length of the CDR3 is 16 residues. The V gene lost 3 bases and the J gene lost 1 base, with 12 bases spanning the gap. Germline V gene lookup returns CDR1 MGHRA and CDR2 YSYEKL.